Below, one T cell receptor beta chain is given with its context. Antigen: not known. This specimen belongs to a study of cytomegalovirus exposure and HLA in healthy donors. Study-level results: Common viral pathogens seemed to be connected with several of the most significant clusters, according to a later analysis. In a later analysis, TCR beta V- and J-gene trimming was associated with a missense DCLRE1C variant. Certain sequence variants were highly shared and formed a cluster, and this cluster was likely a sequencing artifact. Donors belonging to an Asian-associated ancestry cluster reportedly showed fewer N-insertions in productive TCRs than the approximately 680-donor mean, according to what a later analysis found.

60 Vbeta and 13 Jbeta primers were used in PCR. Using immunoSEQ multiplex PCR, the repertoire was profiled, and TCRdb retains in-frame clones only, with some absent. This table holds about 230,000 clones, more than 70% found once. Sequencing used PBMCs. This receptor was obtained from a human donor in good health.

Here the CDR3 reads CSVVFLDSNQPQHF. The CDR3 coding sequence is TGCAGCGTAGTTTTCTTAGATAGCAATCAGCCCCAGCATTTT. The chain recombines TRBV29-1 with TRBJ1-5; D call uncertain. The CDR3 length is 14 residues. In germline, CDR1 is SQVTM, CDR2 ANQGSEA. V dropped 6 bases and J dropped 0 bases, with 12 bases sitting between them.